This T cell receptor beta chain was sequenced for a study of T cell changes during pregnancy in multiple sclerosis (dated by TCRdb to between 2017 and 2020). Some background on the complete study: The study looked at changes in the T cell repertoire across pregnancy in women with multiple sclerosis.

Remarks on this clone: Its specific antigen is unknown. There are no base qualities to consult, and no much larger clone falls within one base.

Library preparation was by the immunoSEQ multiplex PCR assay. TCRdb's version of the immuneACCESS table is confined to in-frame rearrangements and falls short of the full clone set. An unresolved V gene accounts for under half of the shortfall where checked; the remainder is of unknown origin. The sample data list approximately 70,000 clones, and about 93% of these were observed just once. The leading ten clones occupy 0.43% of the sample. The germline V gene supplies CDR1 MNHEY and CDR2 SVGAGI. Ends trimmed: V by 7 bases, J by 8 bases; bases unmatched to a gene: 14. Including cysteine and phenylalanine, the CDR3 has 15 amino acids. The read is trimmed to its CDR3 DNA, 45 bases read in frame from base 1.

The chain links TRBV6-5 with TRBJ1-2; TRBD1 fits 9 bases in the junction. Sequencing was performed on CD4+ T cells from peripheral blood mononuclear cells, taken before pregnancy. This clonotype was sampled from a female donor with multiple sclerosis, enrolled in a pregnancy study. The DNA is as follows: TGTGCCAGCACTCGTAGGGACAGGGTGGGCAAAGGCTACACCTTC. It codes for CASTRRDRVGKGYTF.